The TCR beta chain described here comes from a study of control samples from healthy donors and cancer patients. The germline V gene encodes CDR1 WNHNN and CDR2 SYGVQD (reference sequence). CDR3 length equals 14 residues. The V end was cut by 4 bases, the J end by 4 bases, with 13 bases between. TCRdb's copy holds only in-frame clones and misses some; the assay was immunoSEQ multiplex PCR. The sample carries about 85,000 clones, over 75% recorded once. Sequences were obtained from blood. The chain uses TRBV10-1 and TRBJ1-1, with D tentatively TRBD1 (6 bases). The sequence was collected from a woman aged 18-35 years in good health. The CDR3, as DNA: TGCGCCAGCAGTGCGAACGGCAGGGGCACTGAAGCTTTCTTT. Its translation: CASSANGRGTEAFF.